This T cell receptor (beta chain) emerged from a study of T cells in tuberculosis. The CDR3 loop spans 13 amino acids. The V gene lost 10 bases and the J gene lost 6 bases, with 17 bases spanning the gap. Germline lookup yields CDR1 LGHNT and CDR2 FRNRAP. Thawed, overnight-rested PBMC were stained with GMM-loaded CD1B tetramer, viability dye and anti-CD3, then sorted. The lipid loaded on the CD1B tetramers was C32 glucose monomycolate from Rhodococcus equi. PBMC for tetramer sorting were first depleted of CD14-expressing monocytes. Only in-frame clones appear in the TCRdb table, and some are missing; sequencing was by immunoSEQ multiplex PCR. The data hold 50,000 to 65,000 clones, with roughly 87% observed a single time.

Sequences were obtained from CD1b-GMM tetramer-negative cells sorted from PBMCs. The chain carries TRBV12-5 and TRBJ2-3, with D possibly TRBD2 on 7 matching bases. The source of this sequence is an adult woman with latent tuberculosis. Here the CDR3 DNA reads TGTGCTACGGCCCGGGGGGCAGGGGATACGCAGTATTTT. It codes for CATARGAGDTQYF.